The clone carrying this T cell receptor beta chain was seen many times. Its antigen is as yet unknown. Template-switching 5'RACE yielded the TCR cDNA; a universal primer site and UMIs were added in the process. A single record per CDR3 protein comes from TCRdb applying MiXCR to the 5' RACE reads. This table holds about 300,000 distinct CDR3 sequences, approximately 3.9% found once. The data were taken from a study of T cells after yellow fever vaccination. This CDR3 is 14 amino acids long. The ends lost 1 base at V and 6 bases at J; junction bases unmatched: 6. Germline loops: CDR1 MNHNS, CDR2 SASEGT. Study findings and constraints: Primary-vaccination clones mostly resurfaced post-booster (nearly 97% CD4, about 87% CD8). It was a small share of clonotypes that appeared in both CD4 and CD8 compartments. Sorted repertoires could include abundant contaminating clonotypes from bulk cells.

The receptor comes from a man aged 18 to 29 who received the YFV17D yellow fever vaccine. This rearrangement joins TRBV6-1 to TRBJ2-7; 7 nucleotides match TRBD2. The sample in question was PBMCs, obtained 5 days after the yellow fever booster vaccination. The CDR3 spells CASSEGGGGSEQYV. The CDR3 coding sequence is TGTGCCAGCAGTGAAGGGGGGGGTGGATCCGAGCAGTACGTC.